This TCR beta chain was sequenced for a study of cytomegalovirus exposure and HLA in healthy donors. General study points: Highly shared variants forming one cluster were likely a sequencing artifact. A few CMV-associated chains were confirmed in vitro to be specific for CMV antigens.

V was clipped by 1 base and J by 1 base, with 14 bases between them. This CDR3 has 17 residues. Germline V lookup: CDR1 SQVTM, CDR2 ANQGSEA. As to this clone: As yet, its antigen is unknown.

13 Jbeta primers and 60 Vbeta primers were used for the PCR. The protocol was immunoSEQ multiplex PCR, while the TCRdb copy is restricted to in-frame clones and leaves out a portion. The sample carries roughly 190,000 clones, around 84% recorded once. The chain is built from TRBV29-1 and TRBJ2-6; D perhaps matches TRBD1 (7 bases). The sample taken for sequencing was PBMCs. The TCR originated in a man aged 40-50 years in good health and CMV-seropositive. CDR3 nucleotide sequence: TGCAGCGTTGAAGTATGGCAGGGGGGTTCTGGGGCCAACGTCCTGACTTTC. Translating it yields CSVEVWQGGSGANVLTF.